The T cell receptor beta chain under discussion was sequenced for a study of persistence of HIV-infected CD4 T cells. Turning to the study itself: A couple of participants gave one leukapheresis sample; others gave up to about 200 mL blood repeatedly.

Regarding the study as a whole: Antigen-responding cells were enriched for degenerate expanded CDR3beta sequences. Rare CMV-responding cells carrying HIV-1 proviruses were not analyzed separately for TCR.

A note on this clone: The target antigen is unknown.

Germline assignment: CDR1 SEHNR and CDR2 FQNEAQ (reference sequence). Trimming removed 10 bases at V and 0 bases at J, with 6 bases between. This CDR3 region has 11 residues. Overlapping HIV-1 Gag 15-mer peptides at around 0.91 ug per peptide per mL were used. Memory cells lacking CD40L and CD69 with high CD45RO were sorted. The libraries were made with immunoSEQ version 4 in survey mode. Template was genomic DNA at about 9.8 ng/uL, with up to about 1 ug used per sample. Profiled with immunoSEQ multiplex PCR; TCRdb holds only in-frame clones, not every one. The sample contains over 40,000 clones, 75% to 85% of which appear only once.

The receptor's source is an adult man with HIV who was CMV-seropositive. J is TRBJ1-1 and V is TRBV7-9; D unclear. Sample: CD4+ T cells sorted from PBMCs after 18-hour stimulation, taken from a patient who received antiretroviral therapy. CDR3 sequence: CANGMNTEAFF. The DNA for the CDR3 is TGTGCCAATGGAATGAACACTGAAGCTTTCTTT.